This TCR beta chain was documented in a study of T cell responses to AZD1222 COVID-19 vaccine. Study summary: Second-dose groups at about 4 or about 12 weeks were pooled. Study results and limitations: Receipt of two AZD1222 doses was followed by a rise in Spike-specific TCR breadth and depth.

Germline V CDR1 and CDR2: MNHEY, SVGAGI. V lost 3 bases and J lost 8, with 14 bases in between. The CDR3 consists of 14 residues. With regard to this clone: Its antigen remains unknown.

Profiled with immunoSEQ multiplex PCR; TCRdb holds only in-frame clones, not every one. Of roughly 150,000 clones in the sample, about nine tenths were seen once. The rearrangement uses TRBV6-5 and TRBJ2-1, with D maybe TRBD2 (5 bases). The TCR originated in an adult in good health. Material: peripheral blood, obtained on day 0 of AZD1222 vaccination. The CDR3 DNA reads as TGTGCCAGCAGTTATCAGCTAGCATACCATGAGCAGTTCTTC. Its protein product is CASSYQLAYHEQFF.